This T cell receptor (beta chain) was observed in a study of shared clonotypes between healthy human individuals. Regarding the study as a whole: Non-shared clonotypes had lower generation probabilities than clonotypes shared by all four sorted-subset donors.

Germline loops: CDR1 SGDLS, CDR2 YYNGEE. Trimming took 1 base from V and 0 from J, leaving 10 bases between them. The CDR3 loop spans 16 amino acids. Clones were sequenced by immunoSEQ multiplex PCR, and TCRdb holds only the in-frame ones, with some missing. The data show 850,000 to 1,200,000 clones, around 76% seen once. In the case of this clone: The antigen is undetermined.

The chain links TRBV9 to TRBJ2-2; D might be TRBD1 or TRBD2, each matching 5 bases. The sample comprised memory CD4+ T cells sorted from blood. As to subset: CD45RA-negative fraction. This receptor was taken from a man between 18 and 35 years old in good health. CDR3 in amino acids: CASSVTGPTNTGELFF. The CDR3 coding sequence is TGTGCCAGCAGCGTAACGGGGCCTACGAACACCGGGGAGCTGTTTTTT.